This TCR beta chain was captured in a study of shared clonotypes between healthy human individuals. This CDR3 region has 14 residues. Between the trimmed V and J ends, which lost 0 bases and 4 bases, there was a span of 8 bases. Germline loops: CDR1 SGDLS, CDR2 YYNGEE. Sequencing used immunoSEQ multiplex PCR; TCRdb keeps in-frame clones, though not all of them. Found here are around 640,000 clones, approximately 96% of them singletons; the top ten hold 0.11%. Terminally differentiated effector memory CD45RA+ cells were left out of the naive CD8 fraction, which was CD45RO-negative and positively selected for CCR7.

The gene calls are TRBV9 and TRBJ2-1; weak D call: TRBD1 (5 bases). Material for sequencing was naive CD8+ T cells sorted from blood. This receptor was identified in a woman in her twenties or thirties in good health. The CDR3 sequence: CASSVGDSYNEQFF. CDR3 nucleotide sequence: TGTGCCAGCAGCGTAGGAGACAGTTACAATGAGCAGTTCTTC.